This entry lists 15 T cell receptor beta chains sequenced from one sample in a study of CD8 T cells in Susac syndrome. Reverse transcription of about 0.5 to 1 ug RNA used random hexamers. Via MiXCR, TCRdb re-called the immunoSEQ multiplex PCR reads, giving one row per CDR3 protein. Of about 160,000 distinct CDR3 sequences listed, about 96% are singletons. The sequenced sample consisted of CD4+ T cells from PBMCs. These TCRs come from a human donor with Susac syndrome.

The chain combines TRBV25-1 with TRBJ2-1, with 7 positions matching TRBD1. J lost 5 bases, V lost 6 bases, and 7 bases had no gene match. The germline CDR1 and CDR2 sequences are MGHDK and SYGVNS. The CDR3 sequence is 14 residues long. CDR3 sequence reads: CASSYGQVHNEQFF. The CDR3 nucleotides are TGTGCCAGCAGCTACGGACAGGTTCACAATGAGCAGTTCTTC.

In DNA form, the CDR3 reads TGCAGCGTGCTGACCACTTGGGGCTACGAGCAGTACTTC. It specifies CSVLTTWGYEQYF. The chain has TRBV29-1 and TRBJ2-7, with D hard to call. The germline V gene has CDR1 SQVTM and CDR2 ANQGSEA. CDR3 length: 13 amino acids. Trimming stripped 6 bases from V and 3 bases from J, with 15 bases between.

The chain employs TRBV6-6 and TRBJ2-7; no definite D call. There are 15 residues in the CDR3. V was pared by 0 bases and J by 5 bases, with 14 bases between. The germline V gene has CDR1 MNHNY and CDR2 SVGAGI (reference sequence). The chain's CDR3 is CASSYSRWARNEQYV. The CDR3, as DNA: TGTGCCAGCAGTTACTCGAGATGGGCAAGGAACGAGCAGTACGTC.

The chain has TRBV12-3 or TRBV12-4 and TRBJ2-2; 9 bases fit TRBD2. V trimming: 3 bases; J trimming: 4 bases; junction bases outside the gene matches: 0. This CDR3 region has 14 residues. The CDR3 spells CASSLREGTGELFF. CDR3 in DNA: TGTGCCAGCAGTTTGCGGGAGGGCACCGGGGAGCTGTTTTTT.

The chain links TRBV7-2 to TRBJ2-1, with D unclear. This CDR3 contains 12 residues. Trimming cost V 3 bases and J 9 bases, with 9 bases left between them. The germline V gene has CDR1 SGHTA and CDR2 FQGNSA. CDR3 DNA: TGTGCCAGCAGCTTCGATGCGGCTGAGCAGTTCTTC. Translated: CASSFDAAEQFF. The whole variable domain, remainder taken from reference TRBV7-2 and TRBJ2-1, is GAGVSQSPSNKVTEKGKDVELRCDPISGHTALYWYRQSLGQGLEFLIYFQGNSAPDKSGLPSDRFSAERTGGSVSTLTIQRTQQEDSAVYLCASSFDAAEQFFGPGTRLTVL.

CDR3 region: CSAGWSQETQYF. The CDR3 nucleotides read TGCAGCGCTGGATGGTCGCAAGAGACCCAGTACTTC. The chain has TRBV29-1 and TRBJ2-5; D uncertain. The germline V gene has CDR1 SQVTM and CDR2 ANQGSEA. Trimming took 7 bases from V and 2 from J, leaving 11 bases between them. The CDR3 is 12 residues long.

The chain recombines TRBV11-2 with TRBJ2-1; D is undetermined. This CDR3 is built from 12 residues. Germline-derived CDR1 and CDR2 are SGHAT and FQNNGV. V gave up 6 bases and J gave up 9 bases, with 12 bases separating them. CDR3 loop: CASSFLVSEQFF. CDR3 bases: TGTGCCAGCAGTTTTCTTGTAAGTGAGCAGTTCTTC.

The rearrangement uses TRBV12-3 or TRBV12-4 and TRBJ2-7; unclear D gene. Trimming pared 4 bases from V and 0 bases from J, leaving 13 bases between. The CDR3 is 15 residues long. The CDR3 nucleotides read TGTGCCAGCAGTTCCCACGGACCCAGCTCCTACGAGCAGTACGTC. Amino acids: CASSSHGPSSYEQYV.

The chain links TRBV15 to TRBJ2-4; D may be TRBD2 (6 bases). V lost 8 bases and J 3 bases, leaving 11 bases between the germline ends. There are 13 residues in the CDR3. From germline, CDR1 is LNHNV and CDR2 YYDKDF (reference sequence). The CDR3: CATEEGFKNIQYF. DNA of the CDR3: TGTGCCACCGAGGAGGGGTTCAAAAACATTCAGTACTTC.

The J gene is TRBJ2-5, the V gene TRBV20-1, with TRBD2 matching 13 bases. The CDR3 extends over 16 amino acids. Germline trimming cut 3 bases from V and 3 bases from J; bases unmatched to any gene: 7. In germline, CDR1 is DFQATT, CDR2 SNEGSKA (reference sequence). In nucleotides, the CDR3 is TGCAGTGCTAGGTCACTAGCGGGAGGGGGGGAAGAGACCCAGTACTTC. Translating gives CSARSLAGGGEETQYF.

In regard to this clonotype: One junction end does not reproduce the germline sequence, and a read error may be involved. The V gene is TRBV12-3 or TRBV12-4, the J gene TRBJ2-1, with 11 bases identical to TRBD2. The CDR3 loop spans 12 amino acids. The CDR3 protein is CASENLAGGLCF. The CDR3, as DNA: TGTGCCAGTGAAAACTTAGCGGGGGGGTTATGCTTC.

The chain links TRBV24-1 to TRBJ2-5, with TRBD2 matching 10 bases. CDR3 size: 13 residues. Germline V CDR1 and CDR2: KGHDR, SFDVKD. With V trimmed by 6 bases and J by 7 bases, 4 bases remained unmatched. CDR3 loop: CATSSSGSGTQYF. Written as DNA, the CDR3 is TGTGCCACCAGTTCTAGCGGGAGTGGGACCCAGTACTTC.

The CDR3 coding sequence is TGTGCCACCAGTATCCGGGACGGCTATGGCTACACCTTC. Protein: CATSIRDGYGYTF. The V call is TRBV24-1, the J call TRBJ1-2; D may be TRBD1 (5 bases). The CDR3 totals 13 residues. The V end was cut by 6 bases, the J end by 4 bases, with 11 bases between. Germline assignment: CDR1 KGHDR and CDR2 SFDVKD.

The chain is built from TRBV15 and TRBJ1-2; D gene ambiguous. V was cut by 2 bases and J by 11 bases, with 15 bases left in between. Germline assignment: CDR1 LNHNV and CDR2 YYDKDF (reference sequence). The CDR3 totals 13 residues. The CDR3 loop is CATSRMGTVGYTF. CDR3 coding DNA: TGTGCCACCAGCAGAATGGGTACCGTGGGGTACACCTTC.

The chain joins TRBV7-2 to TRBJ2-5; maybe TRBD2 (5 bases). Trimming left V 5 bases short and J 7 bases short, with 20 bases between. The length of the CDR3 is 15 residues. The V gene's germline CDR1 is SGHTA and CDR2 FQGNSA. In DNA, the CDR3 is TGTGCCAGCAGCCAAAATAGCGAACGATCCGGGACCCAGTACTTC. This sequence encodes CASSQNSERSGTQYF.